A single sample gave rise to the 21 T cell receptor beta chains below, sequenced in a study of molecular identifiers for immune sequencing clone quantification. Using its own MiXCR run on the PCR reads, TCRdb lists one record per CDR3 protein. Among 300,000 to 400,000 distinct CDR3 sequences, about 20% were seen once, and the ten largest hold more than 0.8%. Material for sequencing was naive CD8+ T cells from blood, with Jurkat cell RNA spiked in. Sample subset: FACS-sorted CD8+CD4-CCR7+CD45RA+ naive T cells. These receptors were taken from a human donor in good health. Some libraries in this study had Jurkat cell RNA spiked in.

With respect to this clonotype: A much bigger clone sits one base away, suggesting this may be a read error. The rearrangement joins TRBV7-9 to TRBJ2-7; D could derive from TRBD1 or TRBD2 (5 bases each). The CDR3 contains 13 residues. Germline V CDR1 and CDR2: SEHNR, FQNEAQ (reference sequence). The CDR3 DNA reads TGTGCCGGCAGCCACCGGGACCCCTACGAGCAGTACTTC. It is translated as CAGSHRDPYEQYF.

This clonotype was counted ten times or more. Here the CDR3 reads CASSYELGNTEAFF. DNA for the CDR3: TGTGCCAGCAGTTACGAGCTGGGGAACACTGAAGCTTTCTTT. This chain uses TRBV6-5 with TRBJ1-1; D is undetermined. The CDR3 has 14 residues. Germline CDR1 MNHEY, CDR2 SVGAGI. Trimming took 2 bases from V and 1 from J, leaving 8 bases between them.

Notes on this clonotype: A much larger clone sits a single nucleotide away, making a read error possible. CDR3 bases: TGTGCCAGCAGCTTCGGAGGGCGACATGGATACACTGAAGCTTTCTTT. It specifies CASSFGGRHGYTEAFF. The chain joins TRBV7-9 to TRBJ1-1; D not resolved. This CDR3 contains 16 residues. V shed 3 bases and J shed 3 bases, with 17 bases lying between them. Germline-derived CDR1 and CDR2 are SEHNR and FQNEAQ (reference sequence).

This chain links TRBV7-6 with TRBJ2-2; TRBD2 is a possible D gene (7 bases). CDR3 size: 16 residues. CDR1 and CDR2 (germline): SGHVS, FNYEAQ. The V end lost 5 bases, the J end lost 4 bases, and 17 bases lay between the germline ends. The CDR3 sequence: CASSRQPGEGTGELFF. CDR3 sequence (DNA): TGTGCCAGCAGCCGTCAACCAGGGGAGGGCACCGGGGAGCTGTTTTTT.

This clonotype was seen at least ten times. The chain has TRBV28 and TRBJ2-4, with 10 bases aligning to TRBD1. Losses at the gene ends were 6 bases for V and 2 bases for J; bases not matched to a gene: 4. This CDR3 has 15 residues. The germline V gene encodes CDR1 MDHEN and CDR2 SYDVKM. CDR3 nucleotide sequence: TGTGCCAGCAGCCGACAGGGGGCCTCCAAAAACATTCAGTACTTC. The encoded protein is CASSRQGASKNIQYF. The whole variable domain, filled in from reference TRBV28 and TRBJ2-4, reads DVKVTQSSRYLVKRTGEKVFLECVQDMDHENMFWYRQDPGLGLRLIYFSYDVKMKEKGDIPEGYSVSREKKERFSLILESASTNQTSMYLCASSRQGASKNIQYFGAGTRLSVL.

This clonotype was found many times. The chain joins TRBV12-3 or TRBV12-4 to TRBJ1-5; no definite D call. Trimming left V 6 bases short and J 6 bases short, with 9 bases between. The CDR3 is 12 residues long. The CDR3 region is CASSKGGQPQHF. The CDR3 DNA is TGTGCCAGCAGCAAGGGTGGTCAGCCCCAGCATTTT.

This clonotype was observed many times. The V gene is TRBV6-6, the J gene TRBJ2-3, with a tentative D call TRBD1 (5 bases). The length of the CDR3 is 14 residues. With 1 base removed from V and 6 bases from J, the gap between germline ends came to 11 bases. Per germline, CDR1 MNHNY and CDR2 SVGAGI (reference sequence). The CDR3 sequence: CASSYLTDIDTQYF. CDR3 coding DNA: TGTGCCAGCAGTTACTTAACGGACATCGATACGCAGTATTTT.

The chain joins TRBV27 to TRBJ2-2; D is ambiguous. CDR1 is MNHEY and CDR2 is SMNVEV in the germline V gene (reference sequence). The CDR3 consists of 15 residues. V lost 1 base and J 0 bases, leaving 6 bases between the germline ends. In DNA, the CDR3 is TGTGCCAGCAGTTTATTTGGAGCGAACACCGGGGAGCTGTTTTTT. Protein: CASSLFGANTGELFF.

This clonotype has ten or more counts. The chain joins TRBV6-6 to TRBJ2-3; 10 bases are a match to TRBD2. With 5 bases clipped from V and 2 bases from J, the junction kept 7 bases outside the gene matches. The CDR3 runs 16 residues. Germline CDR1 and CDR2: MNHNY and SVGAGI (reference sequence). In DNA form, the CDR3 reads TGTGCCAGCAGTAACCCGGGACTAGCGATCACAGATACGCAGTATTTT. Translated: CASSNPGLAITDTQYF.

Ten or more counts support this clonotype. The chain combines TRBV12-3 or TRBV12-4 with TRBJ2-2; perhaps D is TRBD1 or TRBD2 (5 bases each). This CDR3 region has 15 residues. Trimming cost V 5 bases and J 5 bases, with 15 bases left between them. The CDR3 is CASSPWDPLTGELFF. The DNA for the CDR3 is TGTGCCAGCAGTCCATGGGACCCCCTAACCGGGGAGCTGTTTTTT.

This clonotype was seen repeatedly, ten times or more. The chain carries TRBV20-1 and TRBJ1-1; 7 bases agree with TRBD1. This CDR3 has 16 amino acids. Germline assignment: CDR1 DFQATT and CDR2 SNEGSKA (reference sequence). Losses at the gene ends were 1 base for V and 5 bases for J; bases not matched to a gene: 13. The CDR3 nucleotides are TGCAGTGCTAGAGGCCGCCCGACAGGGCGTGCTACTGAAGCTTTCTTT. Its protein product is CSARGRPTGRATEAFF.

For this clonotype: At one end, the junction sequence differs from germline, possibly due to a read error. The CDR3 bases are TGTGCCAGCGGTTTGGAGCGGGGCTCTACTAATGAAAAACTGTTTTTT. Translated: CASGLERGSTNEKLFF. The chain carries TRBV12-3 or TRBV12-4 and TRBJ1-4; the D gene is possibly TRBD1 (5 bases). There are 16 residues in the CDR3.

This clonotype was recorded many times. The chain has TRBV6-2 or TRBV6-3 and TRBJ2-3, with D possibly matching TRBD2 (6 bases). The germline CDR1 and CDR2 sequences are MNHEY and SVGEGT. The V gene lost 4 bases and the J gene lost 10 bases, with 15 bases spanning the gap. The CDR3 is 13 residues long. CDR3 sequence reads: CASSSPLGGPQYF. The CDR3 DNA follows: TGTGCCAGCAGTTCCCCCCTGGGAGGTCCGCAGTATTTT.

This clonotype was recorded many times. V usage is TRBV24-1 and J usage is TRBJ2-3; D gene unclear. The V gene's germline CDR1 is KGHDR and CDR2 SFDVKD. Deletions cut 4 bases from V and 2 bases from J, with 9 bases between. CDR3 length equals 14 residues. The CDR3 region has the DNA TGTGCCACCAGTGAACCTGACAACACAGATACGCAGTATTTT. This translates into CATSEPDNTDTQYF.

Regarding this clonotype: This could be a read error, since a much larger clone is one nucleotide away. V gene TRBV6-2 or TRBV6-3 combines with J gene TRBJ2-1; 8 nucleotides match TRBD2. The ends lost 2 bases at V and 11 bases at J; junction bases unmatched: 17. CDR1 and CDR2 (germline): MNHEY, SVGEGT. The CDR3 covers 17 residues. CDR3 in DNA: TGTGCCAGCAGTTACGCTATCGGTGGTAGCGGGAAGGATAAGCAGTTCTTC. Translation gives CASSYAIGGSGKDKQFF.

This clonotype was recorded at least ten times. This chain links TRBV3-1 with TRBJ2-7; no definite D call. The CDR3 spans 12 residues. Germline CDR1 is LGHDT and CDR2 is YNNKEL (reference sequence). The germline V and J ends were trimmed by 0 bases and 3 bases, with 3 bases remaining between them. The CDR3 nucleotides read TGTGCCAGCAGCCAAGACGGCTACGAGCAGTACTTC. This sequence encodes CASSQDGYEQYF.

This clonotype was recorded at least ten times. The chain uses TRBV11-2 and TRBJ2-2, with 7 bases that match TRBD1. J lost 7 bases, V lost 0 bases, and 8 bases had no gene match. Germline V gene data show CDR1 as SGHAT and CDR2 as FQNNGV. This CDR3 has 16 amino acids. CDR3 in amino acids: CASSLDIRQGYGELFF. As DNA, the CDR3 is TGTGCCAGCAGCTTAGACATTAGACAGGGATACGGGGAGCTGTTTTTT.

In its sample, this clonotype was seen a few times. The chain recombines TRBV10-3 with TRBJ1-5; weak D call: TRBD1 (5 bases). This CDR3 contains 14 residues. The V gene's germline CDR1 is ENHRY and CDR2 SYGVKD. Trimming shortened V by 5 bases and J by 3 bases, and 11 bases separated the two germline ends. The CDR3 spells CAISNKGTNQPQHF. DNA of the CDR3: TGTGCCATCAGTAACAAGGGGACCAATCAGCCCCAGCATTTT.

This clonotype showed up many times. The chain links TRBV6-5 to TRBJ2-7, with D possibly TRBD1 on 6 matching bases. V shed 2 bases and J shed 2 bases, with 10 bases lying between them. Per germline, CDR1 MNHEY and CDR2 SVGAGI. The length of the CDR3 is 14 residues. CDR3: CASSYTRTAYEQYF. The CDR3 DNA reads TGTGCCAGCAGTTACACCCGGACAGCCTACGAGCAGTACTTC.

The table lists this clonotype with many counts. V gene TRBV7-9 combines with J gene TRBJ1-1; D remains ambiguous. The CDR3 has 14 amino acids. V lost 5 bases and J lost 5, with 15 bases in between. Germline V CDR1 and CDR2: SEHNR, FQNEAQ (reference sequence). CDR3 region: CASSLATSRTEAFF. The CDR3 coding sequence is TGTGCCAGCAGCCTTGCTACGAGCAGGACTGAAGCTTTCTTT. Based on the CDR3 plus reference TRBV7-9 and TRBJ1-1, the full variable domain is DTGVSQNPRHKITKRGQNVTFRCDPISEHNRLYWYRQTLGQGPEFLTYFQNEAQLEKSRLLSDRFSAERPKGSFSTLEIQRTEQGDSAMYLCASSLATSRTEAFFGQGTRLTVV.

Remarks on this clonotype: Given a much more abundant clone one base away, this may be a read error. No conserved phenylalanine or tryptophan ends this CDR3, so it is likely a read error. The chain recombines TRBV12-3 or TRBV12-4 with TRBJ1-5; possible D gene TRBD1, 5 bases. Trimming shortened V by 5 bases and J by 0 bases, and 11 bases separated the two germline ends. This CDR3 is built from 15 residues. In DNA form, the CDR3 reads TGTGCCAGCAGTCCGGGGGATTTTAGCAATCAGCCCCAGCATCTT. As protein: CASSPGDFSNQPQHL.